The clone carrying this T cell receptor (beta chain) appeared once. These data come from a study of cytomegalovirus exposure and HLA in healthy donors. The table came from immunoSEQ multiplex PCR; TCRdb's copy has only in-frame clones and leaves some out. Of 90,000 or so clones listed, 85% were seen once; the top ten hold 20% to 25%. V lost 3 bases to trimming and J lost 3 bases, with 6 bases between them. The CDR3 loop spans 11 amino acids. From germline, CDR1 is SQVTM and CDR2 ANQGSEA. This chain connects TRBV29-1 to TRBJ2-7, with D hard to call. The TCR was taken from a man aged 18 to 30 in good health and CMV-seropositive. Sequenced: PBMCs. The CDR3 loop is CSVDTVYEQYF. The CDR3 DNA is TGCAGCGTTGATACGGTCTACGAGCAGTACTTC.